This T cell receptor beta chain originates from a study of blood T cells in healthy people across ages. The study, taken as a whole, reports: Unsorted PBMC material precluded a definitive naive versus antigen-experienced comparison.

The donors, healthy Caucasians from Russia, were aged 6 to 90. Isolated PBMCs totaled at least 6.5 million in each sample. Comment on this clonotype: Its antigen is still unknown.

Primed by a sample-barcoded 5' primer and a J-beta primer mix, a second PCR proceeded for roughly 6 to 12 cycles. TCRdb reprocessed the 5' RACE reads via MiXCR and lists one record per CDR3 protein. In the table there are roughly 1,700,000 distinct CDR3 sequences, approximately 28% of which are singletons. V was trimmed by 5 bases and J by 3 bases, leaving 10 bases between them. Germline V CDR1 and CDR2: SGHDN, FVKESK. This CDR3 is built from 13 residues. The chain couples TRBV14 to TRBJ1-1, with D uncertain. The receptor was isolated from a woman under 40 in good health. Sequenced material: blood. In nucleotides, the CDR3 is TGTGCCAGCAGCACCGCCCCCGACACTGAAGCTTTCTTT. This encodes CASSTAPDTEAFF.